This is a list of T cell receptor beta chains from one sample in a study of blood T cell repertoires in COVID-19. Sequencing used immunoSEQ multiplex PCR; TCRdb keeps in-frame clones, though not all of them. The repertoire holds about 200,000 clones, more than 75% seen once, with about 5.6% in the top ten. Sample: PBMCs or T cells enriched from blood (not recorded which). The receptors were sampled from a man aged 35 to 55 with acute COVID-19. Each CDR3 is given with its conserved first and last residue. Fields, in order: clone size, V gene, CDR3 protein. The size entry is marked missing in some rows and otherwise reads once, few, many or a size class.

clone_size: NA
v_call: TRBV12-5
cdr3_aa: CASGSERDADTQYF

clone_size: NA
v_call: TRBV5-5
cdr3_aa: CASSLDISYEQYF

clone_size: NA
v_call: TRBV6-5
cdr3_aa: CASSPDRGSNEKLFF

clone_size: NA
v_call: TRBV30
cdr3_aa: CAWGASAQFF

clone_size: NA
v_call: TRBV3-1/TRBV3-2
cdr3_aa: CASSPGLSTDTQYF

clone_size: NA
v_call: TRBV30
cdr3_aa: CAWSSPGRGYNSPLHF

clone_size: NA
v_call: TRBV28
cdr3_aa: CASIPQGQGPGGGGYTF

clone_size: NA
v_call: TRBV3-1/TRBV3-2
cdr3_aa: CASSHQYNGLVNTGELFF

clone_size: NA
v_call: TRBV10-3
cdr3_aa: CAISAKPGSNTGELFF

clone_size: NA
v_call: TRBV28
cdr3_aa: CASRVGNTGTQYF

clone_size: NA
v_call: TRBV4-1
cdr3_aa: CASSQDRGPDPVGF

clone_size: NA
v_call: TRBV7-9
cdr3_aa: CASSLRGGLAGRDTQYF

clone_size: NA
v_call: TRBV12-5
cdr3_aa: CASGLVRGRLPVSYNSPLHF

clone_size: NA
v_call: TRBV28
cdr3_aa: CASSLAVSYEQYF

clone_size: NA
v_call: TRBV3-1/TRBV3-2
cdr3_aa: CASSYRDSNYEQYF

clone_size: NA
v_call: TRBV6-5
cdr3_aa: CASSAGRLYEQYF

clone_size: once
v_call: TRBV6-5
cdr3_aa: CASSYLGGGDGYTF